This T cell receptor (beta chain) was documented in a study of neurological immune-mediated disorders. This clonotype was counted at least ten times. Its antigen remains unidentified. Sorted libraries used about 1 million CD4+ or CD8+ T cells. Germline V gene lookup returns CDR1 DFQATT and CDR2 SNEGSKA (reference sequence). V was clipped by 6 bases and J by 2 bases; unmatched bases: 4. This CDR3 is 14 amino acids long. Study-level points and caveats: HTLV-1-associated myelopathy had the most TCR clonal expansion, while multiple sclerosis had the least, a level that fell below healthy controls.

5'RACE generated cDNA with 10-nucleotide random UMIs. Each sequencing run yielded over 200 million TCR-beta sequences from 15-18 subjects. TCRdb analysed the 5' RACE reads with MiXCR anew, one entry per CDR3 protein. Found here are some 20,000 distinct CDR3 sequences, around 15% of them singletons; the top ten hold approximately 7.8%. The receptor's source is a woman aged 60-75 years with HTLV-1-associated myelopathy (HAM/TSP). Material for sequencing was CD4+ T cells from blood. The chain is built from TRBV20-1 and TRBJ1-5, with TRBD1 matching over 10 bases. The CDR3 spells CSAPTGGGNQPQHF. In DNA, the CDR3 is TGCAGTGCCCCGACAGGGGGCGGCAATCAGCCCCAGCATTTT.